This paragraph covers one TCR beta chain sequence. This entry is derived from a study of T cell changes during pregnancy in multiple sclerosis. Germline CDR1 is MNHEY and CDR2 is SVGAGI. The CDR3 contains 14 residues. Trimming took 7 bases from V and 7 from J, leaving 14 bases between them. Sequencing was performed with immunoSEQ multiplex PCR; in TCRdb, only in-frame clones are kept and a portion is missing. The sample yields roughly 40,000 clones, about 91% seen once. The V gene is TRBV6-5, the J gene TRBJ1-6, with D perhaps matching TRBD1 (5 bases). Specimen: CD4+ T cells from peripheral blood mononuclear cells, collected after pregnancy. The sequence was collected from a female donor in good health, enrolled as a control in a pregnancy study. This CDR3 is CASTPGGGNSPLHF. DNA for the CDR3: TGTGCCAGCACTCCCGGGGGGGGAAATTCACCCCTCCACTTT.